This TCR beta chain originates from a study of vaccination effects on CD4 cells after COVID-19. Viral peptide pools were used in the ViraFEST assay to expand antigen-specific CD4+ T cells, and sequencing came afterward. The culture ran for roughly 10 days before CD4+ T cells were isolated. Either the mRNA-1273 or the BNT162b2 vaccine was given to participants as two doses. The CDR3 consists of 15 residues. CDR1 SGHTA and CDR2 FQGNSA come from the germline V gene. V was trimmed by 5 bases and J by 0 bases, leaving 12 bases between them. Remarks on this clone: Its antigen is not identified.

Only in-frame clones appear in the TCRdb table, and some are missing; sequencing was by immunoSEQ multiplex PCR. The data show just under 60,000 clones, with roughly 80% seen just once and 1.5% to 2% held by the top ten. The material sequenced was CD4+ T cells from PBMCs cultured with HCoV-OC43 spike peptides, taken after COVID-19 vaccination. Subset meaning: HCoV-OC43 spike overlapping peptide pool stimulation. The TCR comes from a human donor who received a COVID-19 vaccine. V gene TRBV7-2 combines with J gene TRBJ2-3, with no clear D. This CDR3 is CASSPDSSSTDTQYF. The CDR3, as DNA: TGTGCCAGCAGCCCAGACTCATCCAGCACAGATACGCAGTATTTT. The full variable domain, in which reference TRBV7-2 and TRBJ2-3 provide the parts outside the CDR3, is GAGVSQSPSNKVTEKGKDVELRCDPISGHTALYWYRQSLGQGLEFLIYFQGNSAPDKSGLPSDRFSAERTGGSVSTLTIQRTQQEDSAVYLCASSPDSSSTDTQYFGPGTRLTVL.